This T cell receptor (beta chain) was observed in a study of T cells in narcolepsy. Regarding the study as a whole: Autoreactive clonotypes reportedly recurred in blood of same and different patients, not controls.

Comments on this clone: The antigen remains unidentified.

The table came from immunoSEQ multiplex PCR; TCRdb's copy has only in-frame clones and leaves some out. The sample shows some 37,000 clones, approximately 85% of them seen only once. Trimming took off 7 bases at V and 5 bases at J, with 12 bases between the two ends. This CDR3 comprises 13 residues. Germline V gene data show CDR1 as SGHTA and CDR2 as FQGNSA. The sequence came from a human donor with narcolepsy. Sequencing was performed on CD45RA- memory CD4+ T cells from PBMCs. The chain joins TRBV7-2 to TRBJ1-5; no clear D gene. The CDR3 nucleotides are TGTGCCAGCACCGAGACAACAGATCAGCCCCAGCATTTT. Translation gives CASTETTDQPQHF.